This is a list of T cell receptor beta chains from one sample in a study of blood T cell repertoires in COVID-19. Libraries were prepared by immunoSEQ multiplex PCR; TCRdb keeps only in-frame clonotypes and omits some of them. The data show around 100,000 clones, with approximately 87% seen just once and 13% held by the top ten. Sequences were obtained from peripheral blood. The receptors here all came from a human donor in a cohort sampled during active COVID-19. CDR3s include the opening cysteine and the closing phenylalanine or tryptophan. D genes are given only for firm matches. The size entry is marked missing in some rows and otherwise reads once, few, many or a size class.

V gene	J gene	clone size	D gene	CDR3 length	CDR3 DNA	CDR3 protein
TRBV5-1	TRBJ2-7	few	TRBD1	16	TGCGCCAGCAGCTGGAGCCGGGACAGGGGGCCCCACGAGCAGTACTTC	CASSWSRDRGPHEQYF
TRBV5-1	TRBJ1-3	NA	TRBD1	13	TGCGCCAGTCAACAGGGGGCTGGAAACACCATATATTTT	CASQQGAGNTIYF
TRBV28	TRBJ2-3	NA	TRBD2	15	TGTGCCAGCAGCTCCGGGACTAGCGGGAGGGACACGCAGTATTTT	CASSSGTSGRDTQYF
TRBV11-3	TRBJ2-2	NA	TRBD2	15	TGTGCCAGCAGCCCGGGACTAGCTCTCACCGGGGAGCTGTTTTTT	CASSPGLALTGELFF
TRBV25-1	TRBJ1-4	NA	NA	14	TGTGCCAGCAGGATGGCAGGGTTAAATGAAAAACTGTTTTTT	CASRMAGLNEKLFF
TRBV7-2	TRBJ1-2	NA	NA	14	TGTGCCAGCAGCTTGACGGGGGTGGACTATGGCTACACCTTC	CASSLTGVDYGYTF
TRBV18	TRBJ1-1	NA	TRBD1	14	TGTGCCAGCTCATCCCTGGACAGGGCAACTGAAGCTTTCTTT	CASSSLDRATEAFF
TRBV19	TRBJ1-2	NA	NA	16	TGTGCCAGTAGTCCCACGGACAGAGATGGCAACTATGGCTACACCTTC	CASSPTDRDGNYGYTF
TRBV9	TRBJ2-7	NA	NA	14	TGTGCCAGCAGCGTCCGACTGGATACCTACGAGCAGTACTTC	CASSVRLDTYEQYF
TRBV5-1	TRBJ1-2	NA	TRBD1	15	TGCGCCAGCAGCTCGGCCCCAGGGGGCAACTATGGCTACACCTTC	CASSSAPGGNYGYTF
TRBV12-3/TRBV12-4	TRBJ1-1	NA	NA	13	TGTGCCAGCAGTTCCAGGGTAAACACTGAAGCTTTCTTT	CASSSRVNTEAFF
TRBV6-4	TRBJ2-1	NA	TRBD1	15	TGTGCCAGCAGTGTTGGGACAGGGTCCTACAATGAGCAGTTCTTC	CASSVGTGSYNEQFF
TRBV6-4	TRBJ1-1	NA	TRBD1	16	TGTGCCAGCAGCCCAGACTGGACAGGAGTGAACACTGAAGCTTTCTTT	CASSPDWTGVNTEAFF
TRBV5-1	TRBJ1-4	few	TRBD1	15	TGCGCCAGCAGCTCCCGTTGGGACAGGGAAGAAAAACTGTTTTTT	CASSSRWDREEKLFF
TRBV21-1	TRBJ2-3	once	NA	18	TGTGCCAGCAGCAACTGGGGACAGGGGGACCGAAGCACAGATACGCAGTATTTT	CASSNWGQGDRSTDTQYF
TRBV2	TRBJ2-2	NA	NA	14	TGTGCCAGCAGTGAATTGGGGCTCTCCGGGGAGCTGTTTTTT	CASSELGLSGELFF
TRBV12-3/TRBV12-4	TRBJ1-2	NA	TRBD1	13	TGTGCCAGCAGCCGGACAGGGGGCGATGGCTACACCTTC	CASSRTGGDGYTF
TRBV5-6	TRBJ1-6	NA	TRBD1	13	TGTGCCAGCAGCATGGGACAGAATTCACCCCTCCACTTT	CASSMGQNSPLHF
TRBV18	TRBJ2-6	NA	TRBD1	17	TGTGCCAGCTCACCAGGGACAGGGGTCCATGGGGCCAACGTCCTGACTTTC	CASSPGTGVHGANVLTF
TRBV12-3/TRBV12-4	TRBJ2-7	NA	NA	11	TGTGCCAGCAGCCGCGGGAACGAGCAGTACTTC	CASSRGNEQYF
TRBV2	TRBJ1-6	NA	NA	16	TGTGCCAGCAGTGAACAGGGTAATTCCTATAATTCACCCCTCCACTTT	CASSEQGNSYNSPLHF
TRBV7-2	TRBJ2-7	NA	TRBD1	15	TGTGCCAGCAGCTCCCAGGGGGCACCTAACTACGAGCAGTACTTC	CASSSQGAPNYEQYF
TRBV19	TRBJ1-6	once	TRBD1	16	TGTGCCAGTACGCCGGTTCAGGGGGCTGATAATTCACCCCTCCACTTT	CASTPVQGADNSPLHF
TRBV15	TRBJ1-2	NA	TRBD1	14	TGTGCCACCACTGGGACAGGGGGTCGGGATGGCTACACCTTC	CATTGTGGRDGYTF
TRBV12-3/TRBV12-4	TRBJ1-2	NA	NA	13	TGTGCCAGCAGTTGGGGGGATATCGCTGGCTACACCTTC	CASSWGDIAGYTF
TRBV7-2	TRBJ2-2	NA	TRBD2	17	TGTGCCAGCAGCCTACTAGCGGGAGGCCCCGTACGCGGGGAGCTGTTTTTT	CASSLLAGGPVRGELFF
TRBV27	TRBJ2-2	NA	TRBD2	15	TGTGCCAGCAGACCGCCGGGACTAAACACCGGGGAGCTGTTTTTT	CASRPPGLNTGELFF
TRBV24-1	TRBJ2-5	NA	TRBD2	15	TGTGCCACCAGTGATGGGGCTAGCGGGAAAGAGACCCAGTACTTC	CATSDGASGKETQYF
TRBV5-1	TRBJ2-7	NA	NA	16	TGCGCCAGCAGCGCTGGACTCGCAGGGGCTGCATACGAGCAGTACTTC	CASSAGLAGAAYEQYF
TRBV25-1	TRBJ1-1	NA	NA	15	TGTGCCAGCAGTGAATTTAAGGGGTTGGGGACTGAAGCTTTCTTT	CASSEFKGLGTEAFF
TRBV27	TRBJ2-7	NA	NA	12	TGTGCCAGCAGTTTCAGGGTTTCCGAGCAGTACTTC	CASSFRVSEQYF
TRBV19	TRBJ1-1	NA	NA	15	TGTGCCAGTAGTATTCCCGGGGTGGGTGGCACTGAAGCTTTCTTT	CASSIPGVGGTEAFF
TRBV7-2	TRBJ2-7	NA	TRBD2	14	TGTGCCAGCAGCTTACAATGGGGGGGTTACGAGCAGTACTTC	CASSLQWGGYEQYF
TRBV9	TRBJ2-3	NA	TRBD2	19	TGTGCCAGCAGCGAGAAACACGGACTAGCGGGAGCAACCACAGATACGCAGTATTTT	CASSEKHGLAGATTDTQYF
TRBV19	TRBJ1-2	NA	NA	13	TGTGCCAGTAGCGGGCAGAGAGGGTATGGCTACACCTTC	CASSGQRGYGYTF
TRBV6-5	TRBJ2-7	NA	NA	13	TGTGCCAGCGGCCGGACAGCCTCCTACGAGCAGTACTTC	CASGRTASYEQYF
TRBV5-4	TRBJ2-3	NA	TRBD1	13	TGTGCCAGCAGCTTGAGGGGGCCAGATACGCAGTATTTT	CASSLRGPDTQYF
TRBV14	TRBJ2-6	NA	NA	17	TGTGCCAGCAGCTCCGCCCGGGGAGAGTCTGGGGCCAACGTCCTGACTTTC	CASSSARGESGANVLTF
TRBV6-5	TRBJ2-7	NA	TRBD1	15	TGTGCCAGCAGACGGACAGGGGAAGGGTCCTACGAGCAGTACTTC	CASRRTGEGSYEQYF
TRBV5-1	TRBJ1-5	NA	TRBD1	14	TGCGCCAGCAGCTTGGGGACAGGGAATGAGCCCCAGCATTTT	CASSLGTGNEPQHF
TRBV6-2/TRBV6-3	TRBJ2-7	NA	NA	12	TGTGCCAGCAGTTACTCTCCCCAGGAGCAGTACTTC	CASSYSPQEQYF
TRBV18	TRBJ2-1	NA	NA	14	TGTGCCAGCTCACCCTTAGACGGGTACAATGAGCAGTTCTTC	CASSPLDGYNEQFF
TRBV2	TRBJ1-2	NA	NA	12	TGTGCCAGCAGTGAACCCCCTCCGACAGACCACTTC	CASSEPPPTDHF
TRBV6-6	TRBJ1-2	once	NA	12	TGTGCCAGCTCACCAGGCAACTATGGCTACACCTTC	CASSPGNYGYTF
TRBV10-3	TRBJ1-5	NA	NA	13	TGTGCCATCATGCAGGGTGAGAATCAGCCCCAGCATTTT	CAIMQGENQPQHF
TRBV7-2	TRBJ2-7	once	TRBD1	14	TGTGCCAGCAGCTCCCGGGACAGGGGTTACGAGCAGTACTTC	CASSSRDRGYEQYF
TRBV4-3	TRBJ1-2	NA	NA	14	TGCGCCAGCAGCCAAGATCAGGGGCGGGATGGCTACACCTTC	CASSQDQGRDGYTF
TRBV30	TRBJ1-2	NA	NA	11	TGTGCCTGGAGTTATGGCCATGGCTACACCTTC	CAWSYGHGYTF
TRBV6-1	TRBJ1-2	NA	NA	14	TGTGCCAGCAGTGAAAGAGACAGTTACTATGGCTACACCTTC	CASSERDSYYGYTF